This paragraph reports one T cell receptor beta chain. Its specific antigen is unknown. No base qualities exist here, and no much larger clone lies one base off it. The protocol used for the library was PCR. At the Johns Hopkins FTIC core, DNA from the cultured CD4+ T cells underwent TCR sequencing with the Oncomine TCR Beta short-read assay. The QIAamp micro DNA kit was used to extract genomic DNA from the cultured CD4+ T cells. Oncomine TCR Beta libraries from cultured CD4+ T cells were pooled with unique dual indexes and sequenced on an Illumina iSeq 100. In the paper's pipeline: Non-productive sequences were filtered out, and CDR3s that did not start with C, did not end with F or W, or were shorter than 7 amino acids were discarded. Antigen-specific clonotypes were identified using the MANAFEST web application through comparison of peptide-stimulated wells with reference and other culture wells. For a clone to be called positive, the clone needed an FDR below 0.05, an odds ratio above 5, and a productive frequency above 0.1% in at least two of three replicate wells. A clonotype was classed as cross-reactive if the clonotype showed significant expansion both in SARS-CoV-2 spike wells and in at least one common cold coronavirus spike condition. Using R version 3.6.1, CDR3 homology was evaluated through Levenshtein distances (stringdist) along with unrooted phylogenetic trees (ape). The public reads were reanalyzed by TCRdb: fastp trimming at Q25, MiXCR alignment, in-frame beta chains only. Under each unique CDR3 protein, matching rows form one entry showing the most common genes and DNA. TCRdb, not the authors, supplied the V and J calls. The sample table records about 14,000 distinct CDR3 sequences; approximately 57% of these occur just once. About 7% of the sample is held by the ten biggest clonotypes.

The CDR3 has 13 amino acids, counting the end cysteine and phenylalanine. This entry keeps only the CDR3 DNA: 39 bases, framed from base 1. Sequences DFQATT (CDR1) and SNEGSKA (CDR2) are obtained from the germline V gene (reference sequence). V lost 6 bases and J lost 5 bases, and the count of bases not matched to a germline gene is 8. These data come from a study of vaccination and CD4 T cells after COVID-19 (dated by TCRdb to 2022 to 2024). Concerning the study at large: Every convalescent patient had a positive nasal swab PCR test for SARS-CoV-2, with mild disease in 8 to 10 patients and severe disease in one. Post-vaccine blood samples were taken a median of about 77 days after the second vaccine dose, with a range of roughly 13 to 250 days. Post-COVID blood samples from convalescent patients were collected a median of 101 days after diagnosis, with a range of 35 to 161 days. In under twelve COVID-19 convalescent patients and a handful of infection-naive healthy vaccine recipients, researchers compared the spike-specific CD4+ TCR repertoire from before mRNA vaccination with the repertoire from after. Participants got two doses of the Pfizer-BioNTech BNT162b2 vaccine (n=8) or two doses of the Moderna mRNA-1273 vaccine (n=2). The convalescent cohort included six males and four females, with two Hispanic individuals, seven Caucasians, two Asians and one multiracial person. In control cultures, a CEFX viral epitope pool was used as positive control, an HIV-1 Nef peptide pool was used as negative control, or no peptide was added. For stimulating the cultures, overlapping spike peptide pools were used, derived from SARS-CoV-2 as well as from the common cold coronaviruses HCoV-NL63, HCoV-OC43 and HCoV-229E.

Sample treatment or condition, as interpreted from the label and publication: 10-day PBMC culture with coronavirus spike peptide pools or control peptides (ViraFEST assay). The ViraFEST assay, used in the study, expanded antigen-specific T cells with peptide pools and then identified the expanded clonotypes through TCR sequencing. Positive SARS-CoV-2 PCR tests in the convalescent patients dated from March to December 2020, before Alpha, Beta and Delta variants emerged in the United States. PBMCs were cultured at about 2 million per well in IMDM supplemented with about 5.5% human AB serum and 9.5 to 10 IU/ml IL-2, with around 10 ug/ml peptide pools added. On days 3 and 7, half of the culture medium was replaced with fresh IL-2-containing medium. After approximately 11 days of culture, CD4+ T cells were isolated by negative selection with the EasySep CD4+ T cell isolation kit. PBMCs were separated from whole blood using Ficoll-Paque Plus gradient centrifugation and then either used fresh or cryopreserved at -140C. In general, triplicate wells were set up for every culture condition.

Broad study findings and their caveats: The median number of SARS-CoV-2-reactive clonotypes rose from approximately 20 after infection to roughly 38 after vaccination, but the change was not significant. Of the vaccine-specific clones found in convalescent patients, nearly all (304 of 307) were mono-reactive for SARS-CoV-2 spike instead of being cross-reactive with common cold coronaviruses. Among convalescent patients, a median around 89% of the SARS-CoV-2-reactive clones seen after vaccination appeared only after vaccination, which suggests priming specific to the vaccine. Only a relatively small number of convalescent patients were included in the study, and early timepoints following natural infection were not analyzed.

The source of this sequence is a human donor who had recovered from COVID-19. The sequence links TRBV20-1 to TRBJ1-2, with 8 bases aligning to TRBD1. Sequenced: CD4+ T cells from blood, cultured in vitro. The CDR3: CSAQTGDRYGYTF. The bases are TGCAGTGCCCAGACAGGGGATCGGTATGGCTACACCTTC.